A single sample gave rise to the 18 T cell receptor beta chains below, sequenced in a study of CD8+ T cells in alopecia areata. RNA, once extracted, was reverse transcribed into cDNA for use as the sequencing template. Generated by immunoSEQ multiplex PCR, the TCRdb table keeps only in-frame clones and is missing some. This sample yields around 61,000 clones, of which approximately 46% are seen a single time; roughly a sixth belongs to the top ten. Sequenced material: CD8+ T cells sorted from blood, taken at week 0. The receptors originated from a human donor with alopecia areata.

The CDR3 nucleotides read TGTGCCAGCAGTTACTGGACCCAAGGGGATGAGCAGTTCTTC. Its protein is CASSYWTQGDEQFF. This rearrangement joins TRBV6-5 to TRBJ2-1; a weak D match, TRBD1 (5 bases). The length of the CDR3 is 14 residues. Deletions cut 1 base from V and 8 bases from J, with 12 bases between. CDR1 is MNHEY, CDR2 SVGAGI, per germline.

This CDR3 is CASSIGQPNEQFF. In DNA form, the CDR3 reads TGTGCCAGCAGCATTGGACAGCCCAATGAGCAGTTCTTC. This chain uses TRBV5-6 with TRBJ2-1; D is possibly TRBD1 (6 bases). Germline CDR1 and CDR2: SGHDT and YYEEEE. The CDR3 runs 13 residues. The germline V and J ends were trimmed by 4 bases and 6 bases, with 11 bases remaining between them.

This clone came up a few times. The rearrangement joins TRBV19 to TRBJ2-7; the D gene is possibly TRBD1 (6 bases). The germline CDR1 and CDR2 sequences are LNHDA and SQIVND (reference sequence). The CDR3 loop spans 13 amino acids. V lost 8 bases to trimming and J lost 5 bases, with 16 bases between them. The CDR3 reads CASGDTTIDEQYF. CDR3 coding DNA: TGTGCCAGTGGGGACACAACAATCGACGAGCAGTACTTC. Full variable domain (missing parts from reference TRBV19 and TRBJ2-7): DGGITQSPKYLFRKEGQNVTLSCEQNLNHDAMYWYRQDPGQGLRLIYYSQIVNDFQKGDIAEGYSVSREKKESFPLTVTSAQKNPTAFYLCASGDTTIDEQYFGPGTRLTVT.

This clone was seen a few times. The V call is TRBV19, the J call TRBJ1-5, with 9 positions matching TRBD1. The CDR3 is 15 amino acids. With 6 bases clipped from V and 6 bases from J, the junction kept 9 bases outside the gene matches. CDR1 and CDR2 (germline): LNHDA, SQIVND (reference sequence). CDR3 bases: TGTGCCAGTAGCTTGGGTACAGGGGGCGGTCAGCCCCAGCATTTT. Translation gives CASSLGTGGGQPQHF.

The V gene is TRBV6-1, the J gene TRBJ2-3; tentative D call: TRBD2 (7 bases). V lost 7 bases and J lost 4, with 15 bases in between. The CDR3 extends over 14 amino acids. The V gene's germline CDR1 is MNHNS and CDR2 SASEGT. The CDR3 loop is CASKGGGPPDTQYF. The CDR3 nucleotides are TGTGCCAGCAAGGGGGGAGGGCCCCCAGATACGCAGTATTTT.

V is TRBV27 and J is TRBJ1-2, with TRBD1 identical over 7 bases. This CDR3 contains 13 residues. J lost 7 bases, V lost 2 bases, and 4 bases had no gene match. The V gene's germline CDR1 is MNHEY and CDR2 SMNVEV (reference sequence). Here the CDR3 reads CASSLQGGGGYTF. The CDR3 coding sequence is TGTGCCAGCAGTTTACAGGGGGGAGGTGGCTACACCTTC.

The chain has TRBV20-1 and TRBJ1-1, with D unresolved. CDR1 DFQATT and CDR2 SNEGSKA come from the germline V gene (reference sequence). Trimming cost V 8 bases and J 0 bases, with 7 bases left between them. This CDR3 has 11 amino acids. CDR3 coding DNA: TGCAGTAGTCCGATGAACACTGAAGCTTTCTTT. Amino acid sequence: CSSPMNTEAFF.

The chain links TRBV5-6 to TRBJ2-7; 11 bases map to TRBD1. CDR3 length: 14 residues. Trimming cost V 4 bases and J 4 bases; bases outside gene matches: 4. The germline CDR1 and CDR2 sequences are SGHDT and YYEEEE. CDR3 nucleotides: TGTGCCAGCAGCCCCGGACAGGGGGCTTACGAGCAGTACTTC. Its translation is CASSPGQGAYEQYF.

Here the CDR3 reads CASSLWGNEQFF. CDR3 in DNA: TGTGCCAGCAGTTTGTGGGGAAATGAGCAGTTCTTC. The genes are TRBV27 and TRBJ2-1; the D is unclear. The CDR3 contains 12 residues. V lost 3 bases and J 7 bases, leaving 7 bases between the germline ends. Germline loops: CDR1 MNHEY, CDR2 SMNVEV (reference sequence).

This clone was seen a handful of times. The chain is built from TRBV10-3 and TRBJ2-6; 11 bases line up with TRBD1. The V segment lost 6 bases and the J segment 1 base; nucleotides outside the gene matches: 2. Germline V gene data show CDR1 as ENHRY and CDR2 as SYGVKD. The CDR3 sequence is 16 residues long. The CDR3 reads CAISGQGASGANVLTF. As DNA, the CDR3 is TGTGCCATCAGCGGACAGGGGGCTTCTGGGGCCAACGTCCTGACTTTC.

The genes are TRBV7-9 and TRBJ1-2, with 10 positions matching TRBD1. V was pared by 5 bases and J by 3 bases, with 3 bases of the junction left unmatched. In germline, CDR1 is SEHNR, CDR2 FQNEAQ (reference sequence). The CDR3 has 14 residues. The CDR3 bases are TGTGCCAGCAGCCAAGGGACAGGGGACTATGGCTACACCTTC. Residues: CASSQGTGDYGYTF. Looking up the rest from reference TRBV7-9 and TRBJ1-2 gives the full variable domain: DTGVSQNPRHKITKRGQNVTFRCDPISEHNRLYWYRQTLGQGPEFLTYFQNEAQLEKSRLLSDRFSAERPKGSFSTLEIQRTEQGDSAMYLCASSQGTGDYGYTFGSGTRLTVV.

This clone turned up a few times. The chain combines TRBV9 with TRBJ1-2; tentatively, D is TRBD1 (5 bases). This CDR3 is 15 amino acids long. Between the trimmed V and J ends, which lost 0 bases and 0 bases, there was a span of 9 bases. The germline V gene has CDR1 SGDLS and CDR2 YYNGEE. This CDR3 reads CASSVVETANYGYTF. DNA for the CDR3: TGTGCCAGCAGCGTAGTGGAGACAGCTAACTATGGCTACACCTTC.

This chain connects TRBV7-2 to TRBJ2-2; D remains unclear. The CDR3 is made up of 12 amino acids. The V and J ends lost 5 bases and 8 bases respectively, with 9 bases between them. The germline V gene has CDR1 SGHTA and CDR2 FQGNSA. The CDR3 protein is CASSQIKGELFF. The DNA for the CDR3 is TGTGCCAGCAGCCAAATTAAGGGGGAGCTGTTTTTT. Full variable domain (missing parts from reference TRBV7-2 and TRBJ2-2): GAGVSQSPSNKVTEKGKDVELRCDPISGHTALYWYRQSLGQGLEFLIYFQGNSAPDKSGLPSDRFSAERTGGSVSTLTIQRTQQEDSAVYLCASSQIKGELFFGEGSRLTVL.

The rearrangement links TRBV20-1 to TRBJ1-2, with D possibly matching TRBD1 (5 bases). V was trimmed by 5 bases and J by 13 bases, leaving 14 bases between them. Germline V gene data show CDR1 as DFQATT and CDR2 as SNEGSKA (reference sequence). The CDR3 sequence is 10 residues long. CDR3 sequence reads: CSAPGRSGTF. The DNA of the CDR3 is TGCAGTGCTCCGGGGCGATCGGGCACCTTC.

V gene TRBV14 combines with J gene TRBJ2-2; D is unclear. The CDR3 is 14 residues long. V shed 2 bases and J shed 9 bases, with 13 bases lying between them. Germline lookup yields CDR1 SGHDN and CDR2 FVKESK. Here the CDR3 DNA reads TGTGCCAGCAGCCAAATAGGGTTAACCCGGGAGCTGTTTTTT. Translating it yields CASSQIGLTRELFF.

This clone occurred a few times. V usage is TRBV27 and J usage is TRBJ2-7; 11 bases are a match to TRBD1. Germline V gives CDR1 MNHEY, CDR2 SMNVEV (reference sequence). V shed 7 bases and J 6 bases; nucleotides not matched to a gene: 5. The CDR3 runs 13 residues. Here the CDR3 DNA reads TGTGCCAGCAATACCGGGACAGGGGGCGAGCAGTACTTC. Amino acids: CASNTGTGGEQYF.

The J gene is TRBJ2-3, the V gene TRBV15; 8 nucleotides match TRBD1. Trimming took 5 bases from V and 3 from J; bases not matched to a gene: 10. This CDR3 is 16 amino acids long. Germline V lookup: CDR1 LNHNV, CDR2 YYDKDF (reference sequence). The CDR3 is CATSQTDRGLTDTQYF. CDR3 sequence (DNA): TGTGCCACCAGCCAAACCGACAGGGGTCTGACAGATACGCAGTATTTT. The full variable domain, with the rest looked up from reference TRBV15 and TRBJ2-3, is DAMVIQNPRYQVTQFGKPVTLSCSQTLNHNVMYWYQQKSSQAPKLLFHYYDKDFNNEADTPDNFQSRRPNTSFCFLDIRSPGLGDTAMYLCATSQTDRGLTDTQYFGPGTRLTVL.

The V call is TRBV7-9, the J call TRBJ2-1, with a tentative D call TRBD2 (6 bases). The CDR3 loop spans 13 amino acids. Germline CDR1 and CDR2: SEHNR and FQNEAQ (reference sequence). The germline V and J ends were trimmed by 0 bases and 8 bases, with 8 bases remaining between them. The CDR3 reads CASSLARLDEQFF. The CDR3, as DNA: TGTGCCAGCAGCTTAGCTCGACTAGATGAGCAGTTCTTC.